The 26 T cell receptor beta chains below all came from one sample that was sequenced in a study of T cells in Graves' hyperthyroidism and ophthalmopathy. Researchers amplified the TCR beta CDR3 regions from RNA transcripts. A first-round RT-PCR of the TCR CDR3 used the HTBI primer set. A single record per CDR3 protein comes from TCRdb applying MiXCR to the multiplex PCR reads. Counted here are approximately 640,000 distinct CDR3 sequences, over 40% occurring once; the ten biggest clones make up about 7.2%. Sequenced: peripheral blood or thyroid tissue (not recorded which). Receptors were obtained from an adult man with Graves' disease, either hyperthyroidism or ophthalmopathy (not recorded which).

This sequence joins TRBV7-3 and TRBJ2-5; 7 positions match TRBD1. Germline loops: CDR1 SGHTA, CDR2 FQGTGA. This CDR3 has 17 residues. V lost 4 bases and J lost 0; bases outside the gene matches: 11. The CDR3 is CASSSSPQQGYQETQYF. CDR3 DNA: TGTGCCAGCAGCTCTTCCCCCCAACAGGGGTACCAAGAGACCCAGTACTTC.

This clonotype has at least ten counts. The chain combines TRBV7-2 with TRBJ2-7; D is possibly TRBD1 or TRBD2 (7 bases each). Trimming stripped 7 bases from V and 1 base from J, with 14 bases between. The length of the CDR3 is 14 residues. Germline assignment: CDR1 SGHTA and CDR2 FQGNSA. CDR3 sequence: CASTQGGGSYEQYF. Here the CDR3 DNA reads TGTGCCAGCACTCAGGGGGGGGGGTCCTACGAGCAGTACTTC.

This chain connects TRBV5-1 to TRBJ1-5, with D possibly matching TRBD1 (5 bases). V lost 0 bases and J 3 bases, leaving 10 bases between the germline ends. This CDR3 comprises 15 residues. Germline V CDR1 and CDR2: SGHRS, YFSETQ. The CDR3 protein is CASSLADSANQPQHF. CDR3 in DNA: TGCGCCAGCAGCTTGGCAGACAGTGCCAATCAGCCCCAGCATTTT.

J is TRBJ2-5 and V is TRBV20-1; a weak D match, TRBD1 (7 bases). The CDR3 has 12 residues. The V and J ends lost 2 bases and 9 bases respectively, with 13 bases between them. Germline CDR1 and CDR2: DFQATT and SNEGSKA (reference sequence). The CDR3 loop is CSARQGGRAQYF. The DNA of the CDR3 is TGCAGTGCTAGACAGGGGGGCAGGGCCCAGTACTTC.

V is TRBV7-3 and J is TRBJ1-1, with TRBD1 as a possible D gene (5 bases). This CDR3 is built from 14 residues. Per germline, CDR1 SGHTA and CDR2 FQGTGA. The V end was cut by 5 bases, the J end by 2 bases, with 12 bases between. The CDR3 nucleotides are TGTGCCAGCAGCGTGGCACAGGCAAACACTGAAGCTTTCTTT. Encoded protein: CASSVAQANTEAFF.

This rearrangement joins TRBV29-1 to TRBJ1-2, with D tentatively TRBD1 (6 bases). V gave up 4 bases and J gave up 4 bases, with 13 bases separating them. The CDR3 totals 13 residues. The V gene's germline CDR1 is SQVTM and CDR2 ANQGSEA. The CDR3 region is CSVARDTAYGYTF. The CDR3 DNA is TGCAGCGTTGCCAGGGACACCGCCTATGGCTACACCTTC.

The chain is built from TRBV24-1 and TRBJ2-7, with D possibly being TRBD1 (6 bases). V was pared by 5 bases and J by 7 bases, with 8 bases between. From germline, CDR1 is KGHDR and CDR2 SFDVKD. This CDR3 comprises 11 residues. The CDR3, as DNA: TGTGCCACCAGTGTCGGGACAGAGCAGTACTTC. Translation gives CATSVGTEQYF.

There are many counts of this clonotype. This chain joins TRBV29-1 and TRBJ1-6, with a tentative D call TRBD1 (6 bases). There are 13 residues in the CDR3. V lost 6 bases, J lost 8 bases, and 14 bases lay in between. Germline loops: CDR1 SQVTM, CDR2 ANQGSEA. The CDR3 nucleotides are TGCAGCGTGGGACAAACGAGCGATTCACCCCTCCACTTT. It codes for CSVGQTSDSPLHF. Together with reference TRBV29-1 and TRBJ1-6, the CDR3 gives the full variable domain: SAVISQKPSRDICQRGTSLTIQCQVDSQVTMMFWYRQQPGQSLTLIATANQGSEATYESGFVIDKFPISRPNLTFSTLTVSNMSPEDSSIYLCSVGQTSDSPLHFGNGTRLTVT.

This clonotype appeared many times. V is TRBV7-9 and J is TRBJ1-4, with TRBD1 identical over 9 bases. The CDR3 length is 14 residues. Unmatched junction bases numbered 2, after V lost 2 bases and J lost 7 bases. The germline gives CDR1 SEHNR, CDR2 FQNEAQ (reference sequence). CDR3 in DNA: TGTGCCAGCAGCTTACTGGACAGGGGTGAAAAACTGTTTTTT. Translation gives CASSLLDRGEKLFF.

This chain joins TRBV29-1 and TRBJ1-2; possible D gene TRBD1, 5 bases. Germline-derived CDR1 and CDR2 are SQVTM and ANQGSEA. The V end was cut by 7 bases, the J end by 4 bases, with 10 bases between. This CDR3 region has 11 residues. The CDR3, as DNA: TGCAGCGGGGCAGGGACCTATGGCTACACCTTC. Protein: CSGAGTYGYTF.

This clonotype was detected ten times or more. Written as DNA, the CDR3 is TGCAGCGTTGGAGGTGGCAGCAATCAGCCCCAGCATTTT. Encoded protein: CSVGGGSNQPQHF. The chain recombines TRBV29-1 with TRBJ1-5; D not certain. Trimming left V 4 bases short and J 1 base short, with 8 bases between. Looked up from germline, CDR1 is SQVTM and CDR2 is ANQGSEA. This CDR3 spans 13 amino acids.

This chain joins TRBV29-1 and TRBJ1-4; TRBD1 agrees at 7 bases. Germline V lookup: CDR1 SQVTM, CDR2 ANQGSEA. V was pared by 4 bases and J by 5 bases, with 4 bases of the junction left unmatched. This CDR3 has 13 residues. CDR3 sequence (DNA): TGCAGCGTTGCAGGGGGAAGGAATGAAAAACTGTTTTTT. Its protein product is CSVAGGRNEKLFF.

This clonotype was seen only a few times. The chain joins TRBV2 to TRBJ1-2, with D possibly TRBD1 on 6 matching bases. V shed 0 bases and J shed 6 bases, with 17 bases lying between them. Germline V gene sequence: CDR1 SNHLY, CDR2 FYNNEI. This CDR3 comprises 16 residues. The CDR3 reads CASSEASGTQLNGYTF. The CDR3 nucleotides read TGTGCCAGCAGTGAAGCGTCCGGGACACAATTGAATGGCTACACCTTC.

A remark on this clonotype: One base away lies a much larger clone, so this may be a sequencing read error. This sequence joins TRBV7-2 and TRBJ1-5; no reliable D call. CDR1 SGHTA and CDR2 FQGNSA come from the germline V gene. This CDR3 has 13 residues. The CDR3 spells CASSLVVSQPRHF. For the CDR3, the DNA is TGTGCCAGCAGCTTAGTAGTCAGTCAGCCCCGGCATTTT. The whole variable domain, remainder taken from reference TRBV7-2 and TRBJ1-5, is GAGVSQSPSNKVTEKGKDVELRCDPISGHTALYWYRQSLGQGLEFLIYFQGNSAPDKSGLPSDRFSAERTGGSVSTLTIQRTQQEDSAVYLCASSLVVSQPRHFGDGTRLSIL.

The table lists this clonotype with many counts. This sequence joins TRBV29-1 and TRBJ1-5; a weak D match, TRBD1 (5 bases). Between the trimmed V and J ends, which lost 5 bases and 4 bases, there was a span of 12 bases. This CDR3 comprises 13 residues. Germline V lookup: CDR1 SQVTM, CDR2 ANQGSEA. The CDR3 is CSVSTALNQPQHF. The CDR3 DNA is TGCAGCGTTTCGACAGCACTAAATCAGCCCCAGCATTTT. Filled out from reference TRBV29-1 and TRBJ1-5, the complete variable domain reads SAVISQKPSRDICQRGTSLTIQCQVDSQVTMMFWYRQQPGQSLTLIATANQGSEATYESGFVIDKFPISRPNLTFSTLTVSNMSPEDSSIYLCSVSTALNQPQHFGDGTRLSIL.

This clonotype was found many times. This chain uses TRBV29-1 with TRBJ1-5, with TRBD1 matching 7 bases. Germline values: CDR1 SQVTM, CDR2 ANQGSEA. V lost 7 bases and J lost 3; bases outside the gene matches: 6. The CDR3 runs to 13 residues. In DNA form, the CDR3 reads TGCAGCGCTGAGACAGGGCCCAATCAGCCCCAGCATTTT. Translated, it gives CSAETGPNQPQHF.

A few counts support this clonotype. CDR3 amino acids: CSARAGSEETQYF. The CDR3 DNA sequence: TGCAGTGCTAGAGCCGGGAGCGAAGAGACCCAGTACTTC. The chain recombines TRBV20-1 with TRBJ2-5; tentative D call: TRBD2 (6 bases). This CDR3 is 13 amino acids long. The V and J ends lost 1 base and 3 bases respectively, with 9 bases between them. CDR1 and CDR2 from the germline V gene are DFQATT and SNEGSKA (reference sequence).

The rearrangement links TRBV7-2 to TRBJ1-1; TRBD1 matches at 7 bases. From germline, CDR1 is SGHTA and CDR2 FQGNSA. The CDR3 is 12 residues long. The V gene end was trimmed by 0 bases and the J gene end by 11 bases; junction bases not matched to a gene: 3. CDR3 bases: TGTGCCAGCAGCTTAGCTTCGGGACAGGCTTTCTTT. Translating it yields CASSLASGQAFF.

This clonotype was counted at least ten times. V usage is TRBV25-1 and J usage is TRBJ1-6; D unresolved. The CDR3 consists of 15 residues. Per the germline V gene, CDR1 is MGHDK and CDR2 is SYGVNS. V lost 0 bases, J lost 8 bases, and 11 bases lay in between. The CDR3 reads CASSEYEFEDSPLHF. The CDR3 DNA reads TGTGCCAGCAGTGAATACGAGTTTGAGGATTCACCCCTCCACTTT.

A word on this clonotype: This may be a read error: a much more frequent sequence differs by one nucleotide. This chain joins TRBV19 and TRBJ1-1, with D perhaps TRBD1 (5 bases). The CDR3 runs 11 residues. Germline CDR1 reads LNHDA; CDR2 reads SQIVND (reference sequence). The CDR3 protein is CASRLTDEALF. CDR3 bases: TGTGCCAGTAGATTGACAGATGAAGCTCTCTTT.

This clonotype was counted many times. The V and J genes are TRBV7-8 and TRBJ1-2; D remains ambiguous. V lost 2 bases and J lost 2, with 12 bases in between. This CDR3 region has 15 residues. Germline lookup yields CDR1 SGHVS and CDR2 FQNEAQ. The CDR3 nucleotides read TGTGCCAGCAGCTTATGGACGGCCGTCAACTATGGCTACACCTTC. It translates to CASSLWTAVNYGYTF.

This clonotype has a count of ten or more. The CDR3 sequence is CASSLPARYGYTF. The CDR3 coding sequence is TGTGCCAGCAGCTTACCGGCCCGCTATGGCTACACCTTC. The chain uses TRBV7-2 and TRBJ1-2; D not certain. The CDR3 extends over 13 amino acids. The V end was cut by 2 bases, the J end by 4 bases, with 8 bases between. Germline V gene data show CDR1 as SGHTA and CDR2 as FQGNSA.

This chain uses TRBV6-1 with TRBJ1-1; D is unclear. The V and J ends lost 1 base and 4 bases respectively, with 10 bases between them. CDR1 is MNHNS, CDR2 SASEGT, per germline. This CDR3 has 14 residues. In DNA, the CDR3 is TGTGCCAGCAGTGAAGAGGGAATTGGCACTGAAGCTTTCTTT. Amino acid sequence: CASSEEGIGTEAFF.

This clonotype was observed a handful of times. The J gene is TRBJ1-1, the V gene TRBV6-1, with a possible D match to TRBD1 (6 bases). Germline-derived CDR1 and CDR2 are MNHNS and SASEGT. Trimming cost V 5 bases and J 1 base, with 11 bases left between them. The CDR3 has 14 amino acids. The DNA of the CDR3 is TGTGCCAGCAGTTATGAGGGGGGGAACACTGAAGCTTTCTTT. Its protein product is CASSYEGGNTEAFF.

The chain is built from TRBV2 and TRBJ1-6; no clear D gene. V was clipped by 4 bases and J by 5 bases, with 15 bases between them. CDR3 length equals 16 residues. CDR1 is SNHLY and CDR2 is FYNNEI in the germline V gene. The CDR3 DNA follows: TGTGCCAGCAGTGCTAGGACGGGTCAAGATAATTCACCCCTCCACTTT. Translating gives CASSARTGQDNSPLHF.

V is TRBV12-3 or TRBV12-4 and J is TRBJ2-7; 8 positions match TRBD2. The CDR3 is 15 amino acids. V lost 2 bases to trimming and J lost 2 bases; unmatched junction nucleotides: 5. The CDR3 protein is CASSLSGSTPYEQYF. For the CDR3, the DNA is TGTGCCAGCAGTTTAAGCGGGAGCACCCCCTACGAGCAGTACTTC.